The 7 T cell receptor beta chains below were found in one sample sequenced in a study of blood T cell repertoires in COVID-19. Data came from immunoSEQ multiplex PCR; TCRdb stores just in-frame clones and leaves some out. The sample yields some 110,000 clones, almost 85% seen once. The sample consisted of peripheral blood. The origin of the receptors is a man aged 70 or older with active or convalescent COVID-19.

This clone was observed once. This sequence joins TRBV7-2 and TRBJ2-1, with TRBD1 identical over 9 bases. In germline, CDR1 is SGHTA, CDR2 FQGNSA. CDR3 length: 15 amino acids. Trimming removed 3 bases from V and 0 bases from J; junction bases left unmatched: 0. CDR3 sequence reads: CASSLDRGSYNEQFF. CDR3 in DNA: TGTGCCAGCAGCTTGGACAGGGGCTCCTACAATGAGCAGTTCTTC.

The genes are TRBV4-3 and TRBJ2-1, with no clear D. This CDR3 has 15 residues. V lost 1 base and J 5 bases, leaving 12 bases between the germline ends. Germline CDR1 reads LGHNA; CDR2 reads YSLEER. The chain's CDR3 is CASSQGSTANNEQFF. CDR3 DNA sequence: TGCGCCAGCAGCCAAGGAAGTACTGCAAACAATGAGCAGTTCTTC.

The CDR3 coding sequence is TGTGCCATCAGTGAGTCGGCAGGGGGAAACACTGAAGCTTTCTTT. This sequence encodes CAISESAGGNTEAFF. The rearrangement uses TRBV10-3 and TRBJ1-1; TRBD1 aligns across 7 bases. Germline CDR1 is ENHRY and CDR2 is SYGVKD. Losses at the gene ends were 0 bases for V and 2 bases for J; bases not matched to a gene: 3. CDR3 length equals 15 residues.

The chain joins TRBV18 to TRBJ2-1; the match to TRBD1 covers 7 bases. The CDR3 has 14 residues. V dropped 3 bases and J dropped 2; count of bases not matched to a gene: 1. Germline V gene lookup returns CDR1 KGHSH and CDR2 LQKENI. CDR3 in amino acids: CASSPGQTYNEQFF. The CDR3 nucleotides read TGTGCCAGCTCACCGGGACAGACCTACAATGAGCAGTTCTTC. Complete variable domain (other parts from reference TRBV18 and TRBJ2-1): NAGVMQNPRHLVRRRGQEARLRCSPMKGHSHVYWYRQLPEEGLKFMVYLQKENIIDESGMPKERFSAEFPKEGPSILRIQQVVRGDSAAYFCASSPGQTYNEQFFGPGTRLTVL.

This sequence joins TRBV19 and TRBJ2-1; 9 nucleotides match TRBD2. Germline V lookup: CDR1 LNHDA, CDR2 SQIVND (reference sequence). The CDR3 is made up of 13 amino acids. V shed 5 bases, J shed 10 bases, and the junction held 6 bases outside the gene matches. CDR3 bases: TGTGCCAGTAGTCCTAGCGGGGAAGGAGAGCAGTTCTTC. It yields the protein CASSPSGEGEQFF.

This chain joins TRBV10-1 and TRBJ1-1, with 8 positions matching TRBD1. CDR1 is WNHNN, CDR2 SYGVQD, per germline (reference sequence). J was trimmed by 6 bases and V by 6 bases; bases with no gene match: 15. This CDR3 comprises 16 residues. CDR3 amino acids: CASRRDRRDSHSEAFF. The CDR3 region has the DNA TGCGCCAGCAGAAGGGACAGGCGGGACAGTCATTCTGAAGCTTTCTTT.

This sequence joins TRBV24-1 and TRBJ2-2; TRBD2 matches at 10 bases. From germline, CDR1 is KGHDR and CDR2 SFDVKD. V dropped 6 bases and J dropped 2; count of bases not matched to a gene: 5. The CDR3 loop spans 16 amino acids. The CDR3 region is CATSSASGSNTGELFF. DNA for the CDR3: TGTGCCACCAGTTCGGCTAGCGGGAGTAACACCGGGGAGCTGTTTTTT.